The text below deals with one T cell receptor beta chain. The target antigen is unknown. This sample stems from a study of blood T cells in healthy people across ages. Overall study: Capture via template switching afforded approximately one barcoded beta molecule per two T cells. Study-level points and caveats: Diversity estimates from one million T cells were considered underestimates.

A second roughly 6 to 12 cycle PCR used barcoded and J-beta primers. TCRdb called the 5' RACE reads again in MiXCR, with one record for every CDR3 protein. The table shows approximately 850,000 distinct CDR3 sequences, with about 42% occurring only once. The CDR3 contains 14 residues. Germline values: CDR1 LGHDT, CDR2 YNNKEL (reference sequence). Deletions cut 0 bases from V and 6 bases from J, with 11 bases between. The sequence came from a man aged 55 to 70 in good health. This chain uses TRBV3-1 with TRBJ1-2; weak D call: TRBD1 (5 bases). The sequenced material came from blood. The DNA for the CDR3 is TGTGCCAGCAGCCAAGAACAGGAGGAAAATGGCTACACCTTC. It translates to CASSQEQEENGYTF.